One TCR beta chain is described in this entry. Germline CDR1 reads SNHLY; CDR2 reads FYNNEI. The CDR3 is 14 amino acids. V dropped 4 bases and J dropped 4; count of bases not matched to a gene: 4. This sample is part of a study of immune evolution from preneoplasia to lung adenocarcinoma. Method: immunoSEQ multiplex PCR; TCRdb's copy keeps in-frame clones and lacks some. The data hold 9,000 to 9,500 clones, with 85% to 90% observed a single time. The sequenced sample consisted of FFPE invasive lung adenocarcinoma tissue. The source is a person aged 70 to 85 with invasive lung adenocarcinoma. The chain employs TRBV2 and TRBJ2-7, with 10 bases matching TRBD2. The CDR3 spells CASSAASGSYEQYF. For the CDR3, the DNA is TGTGCCAGCAGTGCCGCTAGCGGGAGTTACGAGCAGTACTTC.